Listed below are T cell receptor beta chains from one sample, sequenced in a study of blood T cells in healthy people across ages. TCRdb fed the 5' RACE reads into MiXCR, producing one record per CDR3 protein. The sample gives about 1,600,000 distinct CDR3 sequences, roughly 40% of which show up once; roughly 8.2% is in the top ten. The source material was blood. Receptors were obtained from a woman under 30 in good health. Both conserved end residues are part of each CDR3. The order of the fields is clone size, J gene, D gene, V gene, CDR3 length, CDR3 protein, CDR3 DNA. The D gene is left open where the match is weak. Clone size appears in some rows only: once, few, many, or a class for an expanded clone.

>few|TRBJ2-7|TRBD1|TRBV7-9|15
CASSSLRDSLDEQYF
TGTGCCAGCAGCTCACTCCGGGACAGTTTAGACGAGCAGTACTTC
>many|TRBJ2-3|-|TRBV29-1|11
CSVARADTQYF
TGCAGCGTTGCAAGGGCAGATACGCAGTATTTT
>-|TRBJ1-2|-|TRBV7-2|13
CASSRTSDCGYTF
TGTGCCAGCAGCCGAACGTCGGACTGTGGCTACACCTTC
>-|TRBJ2-2|TRBD2|TRBV14|17
CASSQVGWTSGTGELFF
TGTGCCAGCAGCCAAGTTGGTTGGACTAGCGGAACCGGGGAGCTGTTTTTT
>many|TRBJ2-3|-|TRBV7-9|11
CASSFVDTQYF
TGTGCCAGCAGCTTCGTAGATACGCAGTATTTT
>-|TRBJ1-5|-|TRBV10-3|15
CAISEFKDSNQPQHF
TGTGCCATCAGTGAGTTTAAAGATAGCAATCAGCCCCAGCATTTT
>-|TRBJ2-7|TRBD2|TRBV12-3/TRBV12-4|18
CASSSVAGGPVGGYEQYF
TGTGCCAGCAGTTCCGTAGCGGGAGGGCCGGTTGGGGGCTACGAGCAGTACTTC
>-|TRBJ1-1|TRBD1|TRBV20-1|12
CSARTTGAEAFF
TGCAGTGCTAGAACTACAGGGGCTGAAGCTTTCTTT
>-|TRBJ2-2|-|TRBV11-2|15
CASSLGGQAGGELFF
TGTGCCAGCAGCTTAGGGGGGCAGGCCGGCGGGGAGCTGTTTTTT
>-|TRBJ2-7|-|TRBV5-1|13
CASSAYSYNEQYF
TGCGCCAGCAGCGCTTACAGTTACAATGAGCAGTACTTC
>-|TRBJ1-1|-|TRBV29-1|14
CSVHGRFVNTEAFF
TGCAGCGTTCACGGGAGGTTCGTGAACACTGAAGCTTTCTTT
>-|TRBJ2-7|TRBD1|TRBV20-1|13
CSASTGDSYEQYF
TGCAGTGCTAGTACAGGGGACTCCTACGAGCAGTACTTC
>-|TRBJ1-2|-|TRBV20-1|12
CSARHDIYGYTF
TGCAGTGCTAGACATGATATCTATGGCTACACCTTC
>-|TRBJ2-1|-|TRBV6-5|15
CASSQGGPTYNEQFF
TGTGCCAGCAGCCAAGGAGGCCCGACCTACAATGAGCAGTTCTTC
>few|TRBJ2-7|TRBD2|TRBV7-9|16
CASSLGPRAGAHEQYF
TGTGCCAGCAGCTTAGGTCCCCGAGCGGGGGCCCACGAGCAGTACTTC
>few|TRBJ2-7|-|TRBV20-1|15
CSARDGMEIRGEQYF
TGCAGTGCTAGAGATGGCATGGAAATACGAGGCGAGCAGTACTTC
>-|TRBJ1-1|-|TRBV6-6|15
CASSYSVTVGTEAFF
TGTGCCAGCAGTTACAGTGTTACGGTGGGCACTGAAGCTTTCTTT
>-|TRBJ2-1|-|TRBV4-1|15
CASSQEWQGYNEQFF
TGCGCCAGCAGCCAAGAGTGGCAGGGATACAATGAGCAGTTCTTC
>once|TRBJ2-1|TRBD2|TRBV27|15
CASRELAGGIGEQFF
TGTGCCAGCAGGGAACTAGCGGGGGGAATCGGTGAGCAGTTCTTC
>-|TRBJ1-2|-|TRBV12-3/TRBV12-4|13
CASRSEGPYGYTF
TGTGCCAGCAGATCCGAGGGGCCCTATGGCTACACCTTC
>-|TRBJ1-5|TRBD1|TRBV18|14
CASSRGTGRQPQHF
TGTGCCAGCTCCCGAGGGACAGGGCGACAGCCCCAGCATTTT
>-|TRBJ1-1|-|TRBV7-9|14
CASSLSIRGTEAFF
TGTGCCAGCAGCTTAAGTATTCGAGGCACTGAAGCTTTCTTT
>-|TRBJ2-2|TRBD2|TRBV28|15
CASTPSGGYTGELFF
TGTGCCAGCACCCCGTCGGGGGGATACACCGGGGAGCTGTTTTTT
>-|TRBJ2-1|-|TRBV3-1|14
CASSQDVWDNEQFF
TGTGCCAGCAGCCAAGATGTGTGGGACAATGAGCAGTTCTTC
>-|TRBJ2-7|TRBD2|TRBV12-3/TRBV12-4|16
CASRTQGLAGLYEQYF
TGTGCCAGCAGAACCCAGGGACTAGCGGGACTCTACGAGCAGTACTTC
>-|TRBJ2-3|TRBD2|TRBV4-1|19
CAGSQFGTSGGTRTDTQYF
TGCGCCGGCAGCCAGTTCGGGACTAGCGGGGGGACCCGCACAGATACGCAGTATTTT
>-|TRBJ2-3|-|TRBV11-2|16
CASSLVALTSTDTQYF
TGTGCCAGCAGCTTAGTGGCACTCACTTCCACAGATACGCAGTATTTT
>-|TRBJ2-6|-|TRBV4-2|17
CASSHPQGDTGANVLTF
TGTGCCAGCAGCCATCCACAGGGTGATACTGGGGCCAACGTCCTGACTTTC
>-|TRBJ1-2|-|TRBV9|14
CASSVDQIGGGYTF
TGTGCCAGCAGCGTAGACCAAATTGGCGGGGGCTACACCTTC
>few|TRBJ2-3|-|TRBV12-3/TRBV12-4|19
CASSFTVDRELTSTDTQYF
TGTGCCAGCAGTTTTACGGTGGATCGGGAATTAACTAGCACAGATACGCAGTATTTT
>few|TRBJ2-1|TRBD2|TRBV29-1|13
CSVEDGRPGEQFF
TGCAGCGTTGAAGACGGGAGGCCCGGTGAGCAGTTCTTC
>-|TRBJ2-7|TRBD1|TRBV5-1|14
CASRLLTGVNEQYF
TGCGCCAGCAGGTTGTTGACAGGGGTAAACGAGCAGTACTTC
>-|TRBJ1-1|-|TRBV6-1|10
CASRYSEAFF
TGTGCCAGCAGATACAGTGAAGCTTTCTTT
>-|TRBJ2-1|-|TRBV10-3|18
CAISGPLNRDPSYNEQFF
TGTGCCATCAGTGGGCCCCTCAACAGGGACCCCTCCTACAATGAGCAGTTCTTC
>few|TRBJ2-7|TRBD1|TRBV6-4|14
CARTGTGHYYEQYF
TGTGCCAGGACCGGGACAGGGCACTATTACGAGCAGTACTTC
>-|TRBJ1-1|TRBD1|TRBV11-2|13
CASSFLQGTEAFF
TGTGCCAGCAGCTTCTTACAGGGGACTGAAGCTTTCTTT
>-|TRBJ2-3|-|TRBV5-1|14
CASSWSSAADTQYF
TGCGCCAGCAGCTGGTCTAGCGCAGCAGATACGCAGTATTTT
>few|TRBJ2-1|-|TRBV10-3|16
CAISDPQGPSYNEQFF
TGTGCCATCAGTGACCCCCAGGGGCCCTCCTACAATGAGCAGTTCTTC
>few|TRBJ2-4|-|TRBV24-1|13
CATSDDYGAIQYF
TGTGCCACCAGTGATGACTACGGCGCCATTCAGTACTTC
>-|TRBJ2-2|TRBD1|TRBV3-1|14
CASSQGGDAGELFF
TGTGCCAGCAGTCAAGGGGGCGATGCCGGGGAGCTGTTTTTT
>few|TRBJ2-2|-|TRBV3-1|13
CASSPDWKGELFF
TGTGCCAGCAGCCCCGACTGGAAGGGGGAGCTGTTTTTT
>-|TRBJ2-3|-|TRBV25-1|13
CASSEPPHTTQYF
TGTGCCAGCAGTGAACCCCCTCACACGACGCAGTATTTT